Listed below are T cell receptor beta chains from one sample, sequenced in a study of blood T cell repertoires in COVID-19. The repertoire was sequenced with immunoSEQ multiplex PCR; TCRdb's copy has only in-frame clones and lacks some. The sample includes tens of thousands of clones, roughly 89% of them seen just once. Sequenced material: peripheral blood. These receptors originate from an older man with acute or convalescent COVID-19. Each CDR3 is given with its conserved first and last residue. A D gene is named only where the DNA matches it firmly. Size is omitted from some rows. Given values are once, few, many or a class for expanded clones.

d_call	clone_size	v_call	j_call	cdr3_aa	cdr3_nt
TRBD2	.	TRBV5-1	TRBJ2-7	CASRRTSGRSSSSYEQYF	TGCGCCAGCAGGCGAACTAGCGGGAGGTCATCGAGCTCCTACGAGCAGTACTTC
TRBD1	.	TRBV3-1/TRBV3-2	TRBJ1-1	CASSQGQGATEAFF	TGTGCCAGCAGCCAAGGCCAGGGGGCCACTGAAGCTTTCTTT
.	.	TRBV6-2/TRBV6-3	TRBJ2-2	CASSLRSIKNTGELFF	TGTGCCAGCAGTCTCCGGAGTATAAAGAACACCGGGGAGCTGTTTTTT
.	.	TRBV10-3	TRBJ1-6	CAIRSRTVDSPLHF	TGTGCCATCAGAAGTAGGACAGTGGATTCACCCCTCCACTTT
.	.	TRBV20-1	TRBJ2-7	CSASSGGPTYEQYF	TGCAGTGCTAGTTCGGGGGGCCCCACCTACGAGCAGTACTTC
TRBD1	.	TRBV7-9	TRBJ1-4	CASSLGQGGTNEKLFF	TGTGCCAGCAGCTTGGGACAGGGTGGAACTAATGAAAAACTGTTTTTT
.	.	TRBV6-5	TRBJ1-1	CASNSGVNTEAFF	TGTGCCAGCAATAGCGGAGTGAACACTGAAGCTTTCTTT
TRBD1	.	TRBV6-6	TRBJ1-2	CASVPGQGAVNYGYTF	TGTGCCAGTGTCCCGGGACAGGGGGCGGTAAACTATGGCTACACCTTC
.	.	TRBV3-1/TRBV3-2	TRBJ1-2	CASSQSGRGYGYTF	TGTGCCAGCAGCCAAAGTGGAAGGGGCTATGGCTACACCTTC
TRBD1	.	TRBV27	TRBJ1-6	CASTGGGTPLHF	TGTGCCAGCACAGGGGGCGGAACACCCCTCCACTTT
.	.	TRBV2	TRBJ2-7	CASGRQSTYEQYF	TGTGCCAGCGGCCGACAGAGCACCTACGAGCAGTACTTC
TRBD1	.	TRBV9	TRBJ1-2	CASSPRLRGQDYGYTF	TGTGCCAGCAGCCCCAGACTAAGGGGGCAGGACTATGGCTACACCTTC
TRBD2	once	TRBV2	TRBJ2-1	CASSASGVSYNEQFF	TGTGCCAGCAGCGCTAGCGGGGTTTCCTACAATGAGCAGTTCTTC
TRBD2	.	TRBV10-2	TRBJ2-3	CASSPTSGLGDTQYF	TGCGCCAGCAGTCCTACTAGCGGGCTCGGGGATACGCAGTATTTT
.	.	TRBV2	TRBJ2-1	CASRPQGSSYNEQFF	TGTGCCAGCAGGCCCCAAGGGAGCTCCTACAATGAGCAGTTCTTC
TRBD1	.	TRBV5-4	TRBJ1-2	CASRRPGQNYGYTF	TGTGCCAGCAGGCGGCCGGGACAGAACTATGGCTACACCTTC
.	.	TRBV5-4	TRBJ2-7	CASTPIQGGEQYF	TGTGCCAGCACCCCGATACAGGGTGGCGAGCAGTACTTC
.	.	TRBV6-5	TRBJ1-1	CASSRTGNMNTEAFF	TGTGCCAGCAGTCGTACAGGGAACATGAACACTGAAGCTTTCTTT
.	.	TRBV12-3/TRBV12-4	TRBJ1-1	CASIHQTGTEAFF	TGTGCCAGCATCCATCAGACCGGGACAGAAGCTTTCTTT
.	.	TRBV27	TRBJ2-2	CASSFEGGELFF	TGTGCCAGCAGTTTTGAGGGCGGGGAGCTGTTTTTT
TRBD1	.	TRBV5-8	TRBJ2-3	CASRNRGADTQYF	TGTGCCAGCAGGAACAGGGGGGCAGATACGCAGTATTTT
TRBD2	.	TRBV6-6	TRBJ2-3	CASMLSGVTDTQYF	TGTGCCAGCATGCTTAGCGGGGTCACAGATACGCAGTATTTT
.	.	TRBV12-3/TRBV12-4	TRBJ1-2	CASSVDTDYGYTF	TGTGCCAGCAGTGTTGACACGGACTATGGCTACACCTTC
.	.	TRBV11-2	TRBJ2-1	CASSLSIANEQFF	TGTGCCAGCAGCTTATCTATTGCCAATGAGCAGTTCTTC
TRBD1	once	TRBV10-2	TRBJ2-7	CASSSRGTGIGEQYF	TGCGCCAGCAGTTCCCGTGGGACAGGGATCGGGGAGCAGTACTTC
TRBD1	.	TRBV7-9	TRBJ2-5	CASSDYRGETQYF	TGTGCCAGCAGCGACTACAGGGGGGAGACCCAGTACTTC
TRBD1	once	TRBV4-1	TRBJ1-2	CASSASSTGDFDGYTF	TGCGCCAGCAGCGCGTCCTCGACAGGGGATTTCGATGGCTACACCTTC
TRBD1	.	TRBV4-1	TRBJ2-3	CASSQGPGTGGRDTQYF	TGCGCCAGCAGCCAGGGTCCCGGGACAGGGGGTCGGGATACGCAGTATTTT
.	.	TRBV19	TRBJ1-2	CASSRRDRALYGYTF	TGTGCCAGTAGCCGCCGGGATCGGGCCCTCTATGGCTACACCTTC
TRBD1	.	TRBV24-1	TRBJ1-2	CATSDSQGQGANGYTF	TGTGCCACCAGTGATTCGCAAGGTCAGGGGGCTAACGGCTACACCTTC
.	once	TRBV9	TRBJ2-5	CASSSRERMETQYF	TGTGCCAGCAGCTCCCGCGAGAGGATGGAGACCCAGTACTTC
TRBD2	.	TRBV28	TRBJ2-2	CASSDTSGSKDTGELFF	TGTGCCAGCAGTGATACTAGCGGGAGTAAGGACACCGGGGAGCTGTTTTTT
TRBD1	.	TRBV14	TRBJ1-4	CASSQQTGISKLFF	TGTGCCAGCAGCCAACAGACAGGGATTTCAAAACTGTTTTTT
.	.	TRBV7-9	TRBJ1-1	CASSLQGMNTEAFF	TGTGCCAGCAGCTTACAGGGGATGAACACTGAAGCTTTCTTT
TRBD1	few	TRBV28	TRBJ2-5	CASSLGTGAQYF	TGTGCCAGCAGTTTAGGGACAGGGGCCCAGTACTTC
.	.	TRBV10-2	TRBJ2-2	CASFGGKELFF	TGCGCCAGCTTTGGAGGGAAGGAGCTGTTTTTT
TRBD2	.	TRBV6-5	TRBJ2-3	CASSYGTSGTTDTQYF	TGTGCCAGCAGTTACGGGACTAGCGGGACTACAGATACGCAGTATTTT
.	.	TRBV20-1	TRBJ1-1	CSASSVEAFF	TGCAGTGCTAGTTCGGTCGAAGCTTTCTTT